This passage covers 11 T cell receptor beta chains from one sample sequenced in a study of Graves' ophthalmopathy and Graves' hyperthyroidism. From RNA, the CDR3 regions of TCR beta chains were amplified and sequenced. An opening RT-PCR round employed HTBI primers and preceded a second-round multiplex PCR. TCRdb re-analysed the multiplex PCR reads in MiXCR, keeping a single row per CDR3 protein. This sample has 650,000 to 900,000 distinct CDR3 sequences; roughly 40% occur once, and the top ten carry around 40%. Specimen: peripheral blood. These receptors originate from an adult man with Graves' ophthalmopathy.

The chain has TRBV10-3 and TRBJ2-6, with TRBD2 matching over 11 bases. V trimming: 2 bases; J trimming: 0 bases; junction bases outside the gene matches: 6. The CDR3 has 19 residues. The germline V gene encodes CDR1 ENHRY and CDR2 SYGVKD. The CDR3 here is CAISETSGGTFSGANVLTF. The CDR3 coding sequence is TGTGCCATCAGTGAGACTAGCGGGGGAACCTTCTCTGGGGCCAACGTCCTGACTTTC.

The rearrangement links TRBV12-3 or TRBV12-4 to TRBJ2-7; 10 bases match TRBD1. J was trimmed by 0 bases and V by 6 bases; bases with no gene match: 5. The CDR3 extends over 15 amino acids. The CDR3 is CASRGTGEPSYEQYF. CDR3 DNA: TGTGCCAGCAGGGGGACAGGGGAACCCTCCTACGAGCAGTACTTC.

The rearrangement uses TRBV2 and TRBJ2-3; the match to TRBD1 covers 7 bases. The CDR3 contains 12 residues. Germline-derived CDR1 and CDR2 are SNHLY and FYNNEI. Trimming removed 11 bases from V and 6 bases from J; junction bases left unmatched: 8. CDR3 amino acids: CAGLYRGDTQYF. CDR3 DNA sequence: TGTGCCGGCCTATACAGGGGCGATACGCAGTATTTT.

The chain links TRBV2 to TRBJ2-6; D is ambiguous. Germline lookup yields CDR1 SNHLY and CDR2 FYNNEI. V gave up 8 bases and J gave up 2 bases, with 10 bases separating them. The CDR3 contains 14 residues. The CDR3 is CASGGFTGANVLTF. CDR3 nucleotides: TGTGCCAGCGGTGGGTTTACTGGGGCCAACGTCCTGACTTTC.

This clonotype has a single count. Being one base from a much bigger clone, this may be a read error. The chain is built from TRBV11-2 and TRBJ2-7, with D unclear. Germline V CDR1 and CDR2: SGHAT, FQNNGV. CDR3 length: 15 residues. The CDR3 reads CASSLYRPPGYGQYF. For the CDR3, the DNA is TGTGCCAGCAGCTTATACCGTCCACCGGGTTACGGGCAGTACTTC.

The CDR3 sequence is CASSLGQGRQETQYF. The CDR3 coding sequence is TGTGCCAGCAGCCTGGGACAAGGGCGACAAGAGACCCAGTACTTC. The chain uses TRBV5-6 and TRBJ2-5; D possibly corresponds to TRBD1 (6 bases). V was cut by 4 bases and J by 2 bases, with 15 bases left in between. This CDR3 spans 15 amino acids. The V gene's germline CDR1 is SGHDT and CDR2 YYEEEE.

This clonotype was picked up a small number of times. This chain links TRBV11-2 with TRBJ1-4, with 11 bases aligning to TRBD1. The CDR3 runs 16 residues. Trimming took 3 bases from V and 7 from J; bases not matched to a gene: 7. Germline V lookup: CDR1 SGHAT, CDR2 FQNNGV. CDR3 loop: CASSFTSGTGGEKLFF. The DNA for the CDR3 is TGTGCCAGCAGCTTTACATCCGGGACAGGGGGTGAAAAACTGTTTTTT.

The chain joins TRBV19 to TRBJ2-1, with D possibly matching TRBD2 (6 bases). Germline CDR1 reads LNHDA; CDR2 reads SQIVND (reference sequence). Deletions cut 5 bases from V and 8 bases from J, with 19 bases between. The CDR3 is made up of 15 amino acids. The CDR3 DNA reads as TGTGCCAGTAGTCCAATGGGGGGAGTAGGTCATGAGCAGTTCTTC. Translated: CASSPMGGVGHEQFF.

This chain connects TRBV19 to TRBJ2-7; 10 bases align to TRBD1. CDR1 is LNHDA and CDR2 is SQIVND in the germline V gene (reference sequence). The CDR3 is 15 residues long. The J segment lost 5 bases and the V segment lost 6 bases, leaving 10 bases of the junction unmatched. CDR3 protein: CASSSIGTGDHEQYF. In DNA form, the CDR3 reads TGTGCCAGTAGCAGCATAGGGACAGGGGACCACGAGCAGTACTTC.

This clonotype was seen many times. This chain joins TRBV29-1 and TRBJ1-1; 9 positions agree with TRBD1. The ends lost 7 bases at V and 5 bases at J; junction bases unmatched: 14. The V gene's germline CDR1 is SQVTM and CDR2 ANQGSEA. CDR3 length equals 15 residues. The CDR3 region has the DNA TGCAGCGCCGTCCCGGGACAGGGAAGAAGGACTGAAGCTTTCTTT. Translated: CSAVPGQGRRTEAFF.

This clonotype has a handful of counts. The rearrangement uses TRBV7-3 and TRBJ2-1; 7 bases are a match to TRBD2. V gave up 5 bases and J gave up 7 bases; unmatched junction bases: 2. CDR1 is SGHTA and CDR2 is FQGTGA in the germline V gene. CDR3 length: 12 residues. Written as DNA, the CDR3 is TGTGCCAGCAGCCGAGCGGGGAATGAGCAGTTCTTC. Amino acid sequence: CASSRAGNEQFF. Drawing the rest from reference TRBV7-3 and TRBJ2-1, the complete variable domain is GAGVSQTPSNKVTEKGKYVELRCDPISGHTALYWYRQSLGQGPEFLIYFQGTGAADDSGLPNDRFFAVRPEGSVSTLKIQRTERGDSAVYLCASSRAGNEQFFGPGTRLTVL.